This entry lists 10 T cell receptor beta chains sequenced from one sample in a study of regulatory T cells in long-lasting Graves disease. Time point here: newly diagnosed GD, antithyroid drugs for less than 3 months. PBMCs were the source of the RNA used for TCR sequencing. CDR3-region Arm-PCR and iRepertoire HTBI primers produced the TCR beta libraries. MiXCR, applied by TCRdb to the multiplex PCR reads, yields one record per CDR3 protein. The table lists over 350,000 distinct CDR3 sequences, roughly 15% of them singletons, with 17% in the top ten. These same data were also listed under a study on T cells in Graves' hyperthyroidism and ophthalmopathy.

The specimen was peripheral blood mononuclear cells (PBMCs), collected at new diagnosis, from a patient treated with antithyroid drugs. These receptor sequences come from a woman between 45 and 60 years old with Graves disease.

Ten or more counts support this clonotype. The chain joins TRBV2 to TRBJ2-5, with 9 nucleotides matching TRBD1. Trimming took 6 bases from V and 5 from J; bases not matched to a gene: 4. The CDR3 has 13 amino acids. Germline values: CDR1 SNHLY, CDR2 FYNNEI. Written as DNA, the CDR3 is TGTGCCAGCAGCGGGGGGACAGGGGAGACCCAGTACTTC. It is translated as CASSGGTGETQYF.

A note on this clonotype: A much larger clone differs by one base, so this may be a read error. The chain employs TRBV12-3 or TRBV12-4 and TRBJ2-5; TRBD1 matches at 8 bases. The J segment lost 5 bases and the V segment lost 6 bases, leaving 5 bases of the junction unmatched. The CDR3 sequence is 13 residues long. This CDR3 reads CASRPNRGETQYF. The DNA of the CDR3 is TGTGCCAGCAGACCGAACAGGGGGGAGACCCAGTACTTC.

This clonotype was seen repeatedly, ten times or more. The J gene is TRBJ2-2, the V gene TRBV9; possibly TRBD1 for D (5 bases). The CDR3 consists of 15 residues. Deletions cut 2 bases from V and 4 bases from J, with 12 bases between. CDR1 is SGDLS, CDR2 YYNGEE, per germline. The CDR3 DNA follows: TGTGCCAGCAGCGTCGTAGGGGCCAGCACCGGGGAGCTGTTTTTT. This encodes CASSVVGASTGELFF. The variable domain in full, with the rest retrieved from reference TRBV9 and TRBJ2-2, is DSGVTQTPKHLITATGQRVTLRCSPRSGDLSVYWYQQSLDQGLQFLIQYYNGEERAKGNILERFSAQQFPDLHSELNLSSLELGDSALYFCASSVVGASTGELFFGEGSRLTVL.

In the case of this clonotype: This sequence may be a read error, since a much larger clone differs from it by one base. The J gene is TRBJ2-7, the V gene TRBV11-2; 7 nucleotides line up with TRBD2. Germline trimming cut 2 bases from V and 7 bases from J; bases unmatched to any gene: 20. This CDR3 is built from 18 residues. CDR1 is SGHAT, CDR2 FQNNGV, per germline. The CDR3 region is CASSLSGEGTNSYNEQYF. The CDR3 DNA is TGTGCCAGCAGCTTATCGGGGGAGGGAACGAACTCCTACAATGAGCAGTACTTC.

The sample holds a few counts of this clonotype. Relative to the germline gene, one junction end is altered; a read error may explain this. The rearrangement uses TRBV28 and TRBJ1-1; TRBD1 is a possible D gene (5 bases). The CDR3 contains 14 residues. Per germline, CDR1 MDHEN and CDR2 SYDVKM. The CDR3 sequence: CASSFQGWNTEACF. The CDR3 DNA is TGTGCCAGCAGTTTCCAGGGTTGGAACACTGAAGCTTGCTTT.

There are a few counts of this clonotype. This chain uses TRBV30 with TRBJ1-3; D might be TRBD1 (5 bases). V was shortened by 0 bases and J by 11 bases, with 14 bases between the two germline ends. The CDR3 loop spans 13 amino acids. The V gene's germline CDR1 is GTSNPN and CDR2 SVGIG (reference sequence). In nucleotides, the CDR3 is TGTGCCTGGAGTGTATGGAGGGGTAACCCCATATATTTT. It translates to CAWSVWRGNPIYF.

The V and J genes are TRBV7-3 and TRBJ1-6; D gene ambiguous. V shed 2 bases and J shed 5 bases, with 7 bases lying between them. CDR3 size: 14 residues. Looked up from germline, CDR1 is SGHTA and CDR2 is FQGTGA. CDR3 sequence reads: CASSLGSDNSPLHF. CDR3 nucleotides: TGTGCCAGCAGCTTAGGGTCTGATAATTCACCCCTCCACTTT.

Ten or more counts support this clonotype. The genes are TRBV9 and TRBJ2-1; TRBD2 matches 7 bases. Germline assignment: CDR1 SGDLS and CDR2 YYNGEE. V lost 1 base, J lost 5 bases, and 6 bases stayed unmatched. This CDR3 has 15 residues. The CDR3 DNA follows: TGTGCCAGCAGCGTAACCGGACTAGGACACAATGAGCAGTTCTTC. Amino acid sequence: CASSVTGLGHNEQFF.

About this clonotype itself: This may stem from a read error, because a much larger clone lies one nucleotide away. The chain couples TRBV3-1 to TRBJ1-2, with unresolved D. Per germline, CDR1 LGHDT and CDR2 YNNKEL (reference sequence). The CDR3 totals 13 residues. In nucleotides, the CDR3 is TGTGCCAGCAGCCAGGATCGAGGCTATGGCTACGCCTTC. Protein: CASSQDRGYGYAF.

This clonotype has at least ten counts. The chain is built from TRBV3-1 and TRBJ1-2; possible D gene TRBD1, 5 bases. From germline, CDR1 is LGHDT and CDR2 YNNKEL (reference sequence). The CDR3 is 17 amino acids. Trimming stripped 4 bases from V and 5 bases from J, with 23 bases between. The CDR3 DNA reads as TGTGCCAGCAGCCCGGCGCGCCGACAGTCCCTAGGGTATGGCTACACCTTC. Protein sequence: CASSPARRQSLGYGYTF.